These T cell receptor beta chains were read from a single sample in a study of T cells in Graves' hyperthyroidism and ophthalmopathy. TCRdb reprocessed the multiplex PCR reads with MiXCR, giving one entry per CDR3 protein. The profile shows about 420,000 distinct CDR3 sequences, roughly 14% of them singletons. The material sequenced was blood. These receptors originate from a woman younger than 35 with Graves' hyperthyroidism. Each CDR3 is given with its conserved first and last residue. D genes are given only for firm matches. The size of a clone is reported for some rows only, either as once, few or many, or as a class for expanded clones.

CDR3 length	D gene	clone size	V gene	J gene	CDR3 DNA	CDR3 protein
18	-	many	TRBV6-6	TRBJ1-4	TGTGCCAGCAGTTCTCGACCGGGACACCCAACAACTAATGAAAAACTGTTTTTT	CASSSRPGHPTTNEKLFF
17	-	many	TRBV19	TRBJ1-1	TGTGCCAGTAGTCGGACAAGGCCGGCTGGAATGAACACTGAAGCTTTCTTT	CASSRTRPAGMNTEAFF
13	-	many	TRBV12-5	TRBJ2-1	TGTGCTAGTGGCCTGGGTCTAGGCGATGAGCAGTTCTTC	CASGLGLGDEQFF
11	-	-	TRBV27	TRBJ2-3	TGTGCCAGCAGAACCAGAGATACGCAGTATTTT	CASRTRDTQYF
16	-	few	TRBV15	TRBJ2-2	TGTGCCACCAGCAGAGTTCTCGGGGGATCTGGCGGGGAGCTGTTTTTT	CATSRVLGGSGGELFF
15	TRBD2	-	TRBV30	TRBJ2-1	TGTGCCTGGGGGGGACTAGCGGGAGCCTACAATGAGCAGTTCTTC	CAWGGLAGAYNEQFF
13	TRBD2	many	TRBV12-3/TRBV12-4	TRBJ2-3	TGTGCCAGCAGTCCGGGGGGGCCGGGGACGCAGTATTTT	CASSPGGPGTQYF
14	TRBD1	-	TRBV19	TRBJ1-2	TGTGCCAGTAGGGCGACAGGGAAGAACTATGGCTACACCTTC	CASRATGKNYGYTF
15	TRBD1	-	TRBV2	TRBJ1-1	TGTGCCAGCAGTGGGGCGGGACAGGGGGGAACTGAAGCTTTCTTT	CASSGAGQGGTEAFF
13	-	-	TRBV9	TRBJ2-7	TGTGCCAGCAGCGTAGGGGGCGGAAACGAGCAGTACTTC	CASSVGGGNEQYF
16	TRBD2	-	TRBV2	TRBJ2-3	TGTGCCAGCAGTGGGGATAGCGGGGGTCGCGCAGATACGCAGTATTTT	CASSGDSGGRADTQYF
14	-	many	TRBV7-9	TRBJ2-7	TGTGCCAGCAGCTTTTCACAGGGTTCCTACGAGCAGTACTTC	CASSFSQGSYEQYF
16	TRBD2	many	TRBV13	TRBJ2-1	TGTGCCAGCAGCTTCTTTAGTGGCGGGAGCTACAATGAGCAGTTCTTC	CASSFFSGGSYNEQFF
15	-	many	TRBV2	TRBJ2-3	TGTGCCAGCAGTGCCGACGGGGGAGCCGCAGATACGCAGTATTTT	CASSADGGAADTQYF
14	-	many	TRBV28	TRBJ1-5	TGTGCCAGCAGCATACATTATAGCAATCAGCCCCAGCATTTT	CASSIHYSNQPQHF
15	-	few	TRBV11-2	TRBJ2-7	TGTGCCAGCAACTTAAACCGGGACTCGCCCTACGAGCAGTACTTC	CASNLNRDSPYEQYF
12	-	few	TRBV12-5	TRBJ1-5	TGTGCTAGTGGTTCCATCTCGGGTTTGCAGCATTTT	CASGSISGLQHF
13	TRBD2	many	TRBV29-1	TRBJ2-7	TGCAGCGCCCTAGCGGGTTACTCCTACGAGCAGTACTTC	CSALAGYSYEQYF
15	-	-	TRBV2	TRBJ2-7	TGTGCCAGCAAGGAGGGGACGGGAGTTATCTACGAGCAGTACTTC	CASKEGTGVIYEQYF
17	TRBD1	few	TRBV5-1	TRBJ2-2	TGCGCCAGCGGCACCCGGGACAGGACCCTAAACACCGGGGAGCTGTTTTTT	CASGTRDRTLNTGELFF
14	TRBD1	many	TRBV12-3/TRBV12-4	TRBJ1-2	TGTGCCAGCAGCACTACAGGGGGCGCTCGGGGCTACACCTTC	CASSTTGGARGYTF
15	-	-	TRBV6-5	TRBJ2-3	TGTGCCAGCAGTTACTCTCTGGGGGGATCGGATACGCAGTATTTT	CASSYSLGGSDTQYF
16	TRBD2	few	TRBV5-1	TRBJ2-3	TGCGCCAGCAGCCGCGGATTAGCGGGGGGGTCCGGTACGCAGTATTTT	CASSRGLAGGSGTQYF
16	-	many	TRBV3-1	TRBJ2-7	TGTGCCAGCAGCCAAGAAATCCAGCGGTGGACCTACGAGCAGTACTTC	CASSQEIQRWTYEQYF
12	TRBD2	many	TRBV20-1	TRBJ2-5	TGCAGTGCTAGACTAGCGGCAGAGACCCAGTACTTC	CSARLAAETQYF
16	-	many	TRBV7-2	TRBJ2-3	TGTGCCAGCAGCTTCAGGGGGGCGTATGGCACAGATACGCAGTATTTT	CASSFRGAYGTDTQYF
13	-	many	TRBV12-3/TRBV12-4	TRBJ1-4	TGTGCCAGCAGTTTCACCGGTAATGAAAAACTGTTTTTT	CASSFTGNEKLFF
14	-	many	TRBV6-5	TRBJ1-4	TGTGCCAGCAGTTACGGGGGTTATAATGAAAAACTGTTTTTT	CASSYGGYNEKLFF
13	-	many	TRBV29-1	TRBJ2-2	TGCAGCGTTGTTGGGTCCTCAGCCGGGGAGCTGTTTTTT	CSVVGSSAGELFF
15	-	many	TRBV11-2	TRBJ2-1	TGTGCCAGCAGCTTAGATTTCGGGCCCTACAATGAGCAGTTCTTC	CASSLDFGPYNEQFF
16	-	-	TRBV7-9	TRBJ2-2	TGTGTCAGCACCCTAGACGGAGCAGGGGCCACCGGGGAGCTGTTTTTT	CVSTLDGAGATGELFF
13	-	many	TRBV30	TRBJ2-7	TGTGCCTGGAGCCGACAGAGCACCTACGAGCAGTACTTC	CAWSRQSTYEQYF
16	-	few	TRBV19	TRBJ2-1	TGTGCCACTAGCGTACCAGGCCGTACCACATACAATGAGCAGTTCTTC	CATSVPGRTTYNEQFF
15	-	many	TRBV12-3/TRBV12-4	TRBJ2-7	TGTGCCAGCAGTACAGGGGCGGGAAGCTCCTACGAGCAGTACTTC	CASSTGAGSSYEQYF
12	-	many	TRBV29-1	TRBJ1-2	TGCAGCGTTATAGGGCCGGGCTATGGCTACACCTTC	CSVIGPGYGYTF
13	-	-	TRBV2	TRBJ1-5	TGTGCCAGCAGGGGGCGTTGGGATCAGCCCCAGCATTTT	CASRGRWDQPQHF
16	-	many	TRBV7-8	TRBJ2-3	TGTGCCAGCAGCTTTCTCGAATTGACTAGCACAGATACGCAGTATTTT	CASSFLELTSTDTQYF
12	-	many	TRBV18	TRBJ1-4	TGTGCCAGCTCACTCGATCGTGAAAAACTGTTTTTT	CASSLDREKLFF
14	-	few	TRBV19	TRBJ2-7	TGTGCCAGTAGTATAGTCCTAGACTCCTACGAGCAGTACTTC	CASSIVLDSYEQYF
15	-	-	TRBV5-6	TRBJ2-7	TGTGCCAGCAGCGTGACCAGGGGTGGGGGCTACGAGCAGTACTTC	CASSVTRGGGYEQYF
15	-	-	TRBV10-3	TRBJ2-7	TGTGCCATCAGTACCGGGGGGCTAGGCTCCCACGAGCAGTACTTC	CAISTGGLGSHEQYF
17	TRBD2	few	TRBV6-2/TRBV6-3	TRBJ2-3	TGTGCCAGCAGCCCCATCCGACTAGCGGGGGGCGAAGATACGCAGTATTTT	CASSPIRLAGGEDTQYF
14	-	many	TRBV6-1	TRBJ2-5	TGTGCCAGCCGGGGGACAGCCTTTTGGGAGACCCAGTACTTC	CASRGTAFWETQYF
14	-	many	TRBV30	TRBJ2-3	TGTGCCTGGAGTGAGGAGCGACAGGCAGATACGCAGTATTTT	CAWSEERQADTQYF
14	-	many	TRBV6-1	TRBJ2-7	TGTGCCAGCAGAGCGGGACAAGGCGGAACCGAGCAGTACTTC	CASRAGQGGTEQYF
14	-	few	TRBV18	TRBJ1-4	TGTGCCAGCTCACCACCCGCCGGAGGTGAAAAACTGTTTTTT	CASSPPAGGEKLFF
14	-	many	TRBV20-1	TRBJ2-5	TGCAGTGCTAGACAAGCGATGAGAGGGGAGACCCAGTACTTC	CSARQAMRGETQYF
17	TRBD2	few	TRBV4-1	TRBJ2-3	TGCGCCAGCAGCCAAGTTTATAGCGGGGGGGAGGGGGATACGCAGTATTTT	CASSQVYSGGEGDTQYF
18	TRBD2	many	TRBV3-1	TRBJ2-1	TGTGCCAGCAGCCAAGACAGACTAGCCGCTAGCTCCTACAATGAGCAGTTCTTC	CASSQDRLAASSYNEQFF
14	-	few	TRBV15	TRBJ1-5	TGTGCCACCAGCTTACAGGGTAGCAATCAGCCCCAGCATTTT	CATSLQGSNQPQHF
16	TRBD2	-	TRBV7-7	TRBJ2-1	TGTGCTAGCAGCTCCTCTAGCGGGACCTCCTACAATGAGCAGCTCTTC	CASSSSSGTSYNEQLF